This TCR beta chain was captured by sequencing in a study of blood T cell repertoires in COVID-19. Study at large: The study drew acute and convalescent COVID-19 samples from the United States, Italy and Spain. PBMCs, B-cell-depleted T cells, or T cells provided the cDNA or gDNA that made up the material.

In the authors' methods: Scientists estimated how many nucleated cells there were by amplifying reference gene primers. TCRdb's table, derived via immunoSEQ multiplex PCR, lists solely in-frame clones and lacks some. The D gene and trimming were derived from the DNA, and the V and J assignments and clone size from that table. There are under 130,000 clones in the sample; over 75% occur only once, and around 20% lies in the top ten. Looked up from germline, CDR1 is MDHEN and CDR2 is SYDVKM. This CDR3 has 15 residues. V shed 2 bases and J 5 bases; nucleotides not matched to a gene: 7. The chain is built from TRBV28 and TRBJ1-1; TRBD1 matches 8 bases. Sequenced: peripheral blood. The clonotype was recovered from a man between 65 and 80 years old with active or convalescent COVID-19. CDR3 DNA sequence: TGTGCCAGCAGTTTAGCGTCGACAGGGGATACTGAAGCTTTCTTT. Its protein product is CASSLASTGDTEAFF. The entire variable domain, with the rest obtained from reference TRBV28 and TRBJ1-1, is as follows: DVKVTQSSRYLVKRTGEKVFLECVQDMDHENMFWYRQDPGLGLRLIYFSYDVKMKEKGDIPEGYSVSREKKERFSLILESASTNQTSMYLCASSLASTGDTEAFFGQGTRLTVV.